Each of the 11 T cell receptor beta chains below was sequenced from the same sample in a study of cytomegalovirus exposure and HLA in healthy donors. Primers included in the PCR were 60 Vbeta and 13 Jbeta primers. The data were produced by immunoSEQ multiplex PCR, yet TCRdb's version contains in-frame clones alone and is incomplete. The sample consists of over 80,000 clones, roughly 71% of them appearing once. What was sequenced was PBMCs. These receptors originate from a woman younger than 35 in good health and CMV-seropositive.

The chain uses TRBV9 and TRBJ2-3; perhaps TRBD1 as D (5 bases). V was clipped by 4 bases and J by 4 bases, with 10 bases between them. The CDR3 is 13 amino acids. In germline, CDR1 is SGDLS, CDR2 YYNGEE. As DNA, the CDR3 is TGTGCCAGCAGCCTTCAGGGCGCAGATACGCAGTATTTT. It is translated as CASSLQGADTQYF.

CDR3 sequence reads: CATSTNQGARGNQPQHF. The CDR3 nucleotides are TGTGCCACCTCCACCAATCAGGGGGCGCGTGGCAATCAGCCCCAGCATTTT. The rearrangement links TRBV15 to TRBJ1-5, with 8 bases fitting TRBD1. V lost 8 bases and J lost 2; bases outside the gene matches: 14. Looked up from germline, CDR1 is LNHNV and CDR2 is YYDKDF (reference sequence). This CDR3 contains 17 residues.

V gene TRBV6-5 combines with J gene TRBJ1-2; 8 positions match TRBD1. The CDR3 has 14 residues. Germline CDR1 MNHEY, CDR2 SVGAGI. Trimming cost V 6 bases and J 6 bases; bases outside gene matches: 9. The CDR3 here is CASRADRGYDGYTF. CDR3 nucleotides: TGTGCCAGCAGAGCTGACAGGGGATACGATGGCTACACCTTC.

V is TRBV4-3 and J is TRBJ2-1; weak D call: TRBD2 (6 bases). There are 14 residues in the CDR3. V lost 0 bases and J 8 bases, leaving 11 bases between the germline ends. The germline gives CDR1 LGHNA, CDR2 YSLEER. This CDR3 reads CASSQDNRRDEQFF. DNA for the CDR3: TGCGCCAGCAGCCAAGATAACCGGAGGGATGAGCAGTTCTTC.

Here the CDR3 reads CASSWVTAPGEQFF. DNA of the CDR3: TGTGCCAGCAGCTGGGTAACTGCCCCGGGGGAGCAGTTCTTC. The chain carries TRBV11-2 and TRBJ2-1; D is possibly TRBD2 (5 bases). The CDR3 runs to 14 residues. Germline assignment: CDR1 SGHAT and CDR2 FQNNGV. V was shortened by 4 bases and J by 10 bases, with 17 bases between the two germline ends.

The rearrangement joins TRBV11-1 to TRBJ2-1; 9 nucleotides align to TRBD2. CDR1 is SGHAT, CDR2 FQDESV, per germline (reference sequence). J gave up 7 bases and V 1 base, and 8 bases lay outside the gene matches. This CDR3 has 16 amino acids. The CDR3 here is CASSLVAGGPGNEQFF. The CDR3 DNA follows: TGTGCCAGCAGCTTAGTTGCGGGGGGGCCGGGGAATGAGCAGTTCTTC.

V gene TRBV7-9 combines with J gene TRBJ1-5; weak D call: TRBD1 (5 bases). CDR1 is SEHNR, CDR2 FQNEAQ, per germline (reference sequence). The V end was cut by 5 bases, the J end by 5 bases, with 19 bases between. CDR3 length: 16 amino acids. The CDR3 DNA is TGTGCCAGCAGCAACGCTGGGCAGGGTGGGCATCAGCCCCAGCATTTT. Protein product: CASSNAGQGGHQPQHF.

The genes are TRBV2 and TRBJ1-1; D perhaps matches TRBD1 (6 bases). Germline V gene data show CDR1 as SNHLY and CDR2 as FYNNEI. Trimming took 5 bases from V and 5 from J, leaving 15 bases between them. The CDR3 is 14 amino acids. CDR3 sequence (DNA): TGTGCCAGCAGTAGATGGCAGGGGACAACTGAAGCTTTCTTT. Protein sequence: CASSRWQGTTEAFF.

The rearrangement uses TRBV4-3 and TRBJ2-1, with 7 bases that match TRBD2. CDR3 length equals 16 residues. Looked up from germline, CDR1 is LGHNA and CDR2 is YSLEER. Unmatched junction bases numbered 4, after V lost 0 bases and J lost 2 bases. In DNA, the CDR3 is TGCGCCAGCAGCCAAGAGGTGGCGGGAGCCTACAATGAGCAGTTCTTC. Translating gives CASSQEVAGAYNEQFF.

This clone was picked up a small number of times. The chain couples TRBV5-1 to TRBJ2-7, with D perhaps matching TRBD1 (5 bases). The germline V and J ends were trimmed by 5 bases and 5 bases, with 17 bases remaining between them. CDR3 length: 14 residues. Per germline, CDR1 SGHRS and CDR2 YFSETQ. CDR3 region: CASRDQGMRNEQYF. The CDR3 DNA follows: TGCGCCAGCAGGGACCAGGGTATGCGGAACGAGCAGTACTTC.

The rearrangement uses TRBV23-1 and TRBJ1-2; 9 bases agree with TRBD1. TRBV23-1 is annotated as an ORF whose role is uncertain. The CDR3 loop spans 18 amino acids. V shed 2 bases and J 5 bases; nucleotides not matched to a gene: 15. CDR3 sequence: CASSQLPGQGTPKYGYTF. The CDR3 bases are TGCGCCAGCAGTCAACTCCCTGGACAGGGGACCCCGAAATATGGCTACACCTTC.